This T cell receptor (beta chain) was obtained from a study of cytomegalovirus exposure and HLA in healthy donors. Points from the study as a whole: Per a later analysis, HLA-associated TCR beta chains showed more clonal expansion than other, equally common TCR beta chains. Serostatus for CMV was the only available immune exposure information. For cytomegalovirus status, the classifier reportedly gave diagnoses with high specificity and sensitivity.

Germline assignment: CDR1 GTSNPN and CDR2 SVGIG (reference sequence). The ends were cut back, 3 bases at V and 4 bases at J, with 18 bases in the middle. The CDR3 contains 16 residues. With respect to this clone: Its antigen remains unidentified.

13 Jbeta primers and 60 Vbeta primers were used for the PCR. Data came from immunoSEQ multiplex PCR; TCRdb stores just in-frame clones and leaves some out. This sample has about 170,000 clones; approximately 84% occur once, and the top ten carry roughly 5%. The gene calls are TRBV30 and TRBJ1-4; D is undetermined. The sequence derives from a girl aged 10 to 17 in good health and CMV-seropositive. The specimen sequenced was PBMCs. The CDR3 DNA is TGTGCCTGGAGACCCGAAGCCGGAGAGATTAATGAAAAACTGTTTTTT. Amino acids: CAWRPEAGEINEKLFF. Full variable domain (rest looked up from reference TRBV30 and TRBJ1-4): SQTIHQWPATLVQPVGSPLSLECTVEGTSNPNLYWYRQAAGRGLQLLFYSVGIGQISSEVPQNLSASRPQDRQFILSSKKLLLSDSGFYLCAWRPEAGEINEKLFFGSGTQLSVL.